One sample yielded the 23 T cell receptor beta chains listed below, sequenced in a study of blood T cell repertoires in COVID-19. Generated by immunoSEQ multiplex PCR, the TCRdb table keeps only in-frame clones and is missing some. The sample has 70,000 or so clones; more than 70% are singletons. The sample comprised peripheral blood. The source of these receptors is a human donor in a cohort sampled during active COVID-19.

This sequence joins TRBV5-1 and TRBJ2-1; the match to TRBD2 covers 8 bases. CDR3 size: 17 residues. The trim removed 5 bases at V and 1 base at J, leaving 11 bases unmatched. CDR1 and CDR2 (germline): SGHRS, YFSETQ. CDR3 sequence (DNA): TGCGCCAGCAGACCCGCTGGAGGACTAGCATCCTACAATGAGCAGTTCTTC. Residues: CASRPAGGLASYNEQFF.

The chain recombines TRBV29-1 with TRBJ2-5; 8 bases match TRBD1. The CDR3 spans 15 residues. CDR1 SQVTM and CDR2 ANQGSEA come from the germline V gene. V shed 4 bases and J 5 bases; nucleotides not matched to a gene: 12. The CDR3 protein is CSVGMRGQVRETQYF. In DNA, the CDR3 is TGCAGCGTTGGGATGAGGGGACAGGTTCGGGAGACCCAGTACTTC.

The chain is built from TRBV18 and TRBJ2-2, with 11 bases that match TRBD2. The V segment lost 6 bases and the J segment 5 bases; nucleotides outside the gene matches: 5. There are 15 residues in the CDR3. CDR1 and CDR2 from the germline V gene are KGHSH and LQKENI. The CDR3 protein is CASSGLAARTGELFF. In nucleotides, the CDR3 is TGTGCCAGCTCGGGACTAGCGGCCAGGACCGGGGAGCTGTTTTTT.

This clone was observed a few times. This sequence joins TRBV24-1 and TRBJ2-1, with D possibly TRBD2 on 7 matching bases. Germline V lookup: CDR1 KGHDR, CDR2 SFDVKD. The CDR3 sequence is 16 residues long. With 0 bases removed from V and 9 bases from J, the gap between germline ends came to 17 bases. The CDR3 sequence: CATSDLGGAGEREQFF. The DNA of the CDR3 is TGTGCCACCAGTGATTTGGGGGGGGCGGGAGAGCGTGAGCAGTTCTTC.

This chain connects TRBV20-1 to TRBJ1-5, with D unclear. The germline V gene has CDR1 DFQATT and CDR2 SNEGSKA (reference sequence). The CDR3 extends over 14 amino acids. V lost 4 bases and J 4 bases, leaving 14 bases between the germline ends. CDR3 region: CSAIEGKSNQPQHF. CDR3 nucleotides: TGCAGTGCTATTGAGGGCAAGTCAAATCAGCCCCAGCATTTT.

CDR3: CASSYRTDSTDTQYF. CDR3 nucleotides: TGCGCCAGCAGCTACAGGACAGATAGCACAGATACGCAGTATTTT. The chain joins TRBV5-1 to TRBJ2-3; D possibly corresponds to TRBD1 (6 bases). Trimming removed 3 bases at V and 0 bases at J, with 11 bases between. Germline V gene sequence: CDR1 SGHRS, CDR2 YFSETQ. This CDR3 comprises 15 residues.

V gene TRBV11-1 combines with J gene TRBJ2-7, with 13 bases aligning to TRBD2. CDR1 and CDR2 from the germline V gene are SGHAT and FQDESV (reference sequence). The CDR3 sequence is 16 residues long. V dropped 5 bases and J dropped 0; count of bases not matched to a gene: 4. CDR3 protein: CASSPRTSGSSYEQYF. CDR3 in DNA: TGTGCCAGCAGCCCCCGGACTAGCGGGAGCTCCTACGAGCAGTACTTC.

This chain joins TRBV7-2 and TRBJ2-3; 16 bases map to TRBD2. The CDR3 is 18 residues long. V lost 5 bases, J lost 2 bases, and 7 bases stayed unmatched. CDR1 and CDR2 from the germline V gene are SGHTA and FQGNSA. The CDR3 spells CASSPGLAGGWNTDTQYF. In DNA form, the CDR3 reads TGTGCCAGCAGCCCGGGACTAGCGGGAGGGTGGAACACAGATACGCAGTATTTT.

This sequence joins TRBV29-1 and TRBJ1-1; D not resolved. V was shortened by 7 bases and J by 1 base, with 16 bases between the two germline ends. This CDR3 comprises 14 residues. From germline, CDR1 is SQVTM and CDR2 ANQGSEA. CDR3 in DNA: TGCAGCGCCACGCCCGGAGGGTGGAACACTGAAGCTTTCTTT. It yields the protein CSATPGGWNTEAFF.

The chain joins TRBV29-1 to TRBJ1-3; D is perhaps TRBD1 (5 bases). The CDR3 consists of 16 residues. V lost 6 bases, J lost 0 bases, and 18 bases lay in between. Germline CDR1 SQVTM, CDR2 ANQGSEA. The CDR3 region has the DNA TGCAGCGTCGACGGAGTATCAGGGTCCTCTGGAAACACCATATATTTT. It translates to CSVDGVSGSSGNTIYF. The full variable domain, its missing parts supplied by reference TRBV29-1 and TRBJ1-3, is SAVISQKPSRDICQRGTSLTIQCQVDSQVTMMFWYRQQPGQSLTLIATANQGSEATYESGFVIDKFPISRPNLTFSTLTVSNMSPEDSSIYLCSVDGVSGSSGNTIYFGEGSWLTVV.

The gene calls are TRBV28 and TRBJ1-4; D remains unclear. This CDR3 is 15 amino acids long. V lost 4 bases and J 0 bases, leaving 9 bases between the germline ends. CDR1 MDHEN and CDR2 SYDVKM come from the germline V gene. CDR3: CASSSPSATNEKLFF. The CDR3 coding sequence is TGTGCCAGCAGTTCTCCGAGTGCAACTAATGAAAAACTGTTTTTT.

This chain links TRBV7-2 with TRBJ1-2; D gene unclear. Per the germline V gene, CDR1 is SGHTA and CDR2 is FQGNSA. The V end lost 1 base, the J end lost 10 bases, and 16 bases lay between the germline ends. The length of the CDR3 is 14 residues. The chain's CDR3 is CASSLDDWQSLYTF. In DNA form, the CDR3 reads TGTGCCAGCAGCTTAGATGACTGGCAAAGCCTCTACACCTTC.

The chain uses TRBV4-1 and TRBJ1-2; no clear D. V gave up 6 bases and J gave up 0 bases, with 11 bases separating them. The CDR3 sequence is 14 residues long. CDR1 is MGHRA, CDR2 YSYEKL, per germline. This CDR3 is CASRAVGSNYGYTF. The CDR3 nucleotides read TGCGCCAGCAGGGCCGTCGGGTCTAACTATGGCTACACCTTC.

This clone was found once. V is TRBV30 and J is TRBJ2-3; D unresolved. V was clipped by 2 bases and J by 0 bases, with 9 bases between them. The germline V gene has CDR1 GTSNPN and CDR2 SVGIG (reference sequence). The CDR3 is 14 residues long. CDR3 coding DNA: TGTGCCTGGAGTATCGCAGTAAGCACAGATACGCAGTATTTT. This gives the protein CAWSIAVSTDTQYF.

This clone appeared a single time. V usage is TRBV5-1 and J usage is TRBJ1-3, with D possibly TRBD1 on 6 matching bases. The CDR3 runs to 17 residues. Germline V CDR1 and CDR2: SGHRS, YFSETQ. Trimming cost V 3 bases and J 0 bases, with 16 bases left between them. DNA for the CDR3: TGCGCCAGCAGCTCGGCGGATTTAGGGGGCTCTGGAAACACCATATATTTT. Encoded protein: CASSSADLGGSGNTIYF. The variable domain in full, completed from reference TRBV5-1 and TRBJ1-3, reads KAGVTQTPRYLIKTRGQQVTLSCSPISGHRSVSWYQQTPGQGLQFLFEYFSETQRNKGNFPGRFSGRQFSNSRSEMNVSTLELGDSALYLCASSSADLGGSGNTIYFGEGSWLTVV.

For the CDR3, the DNA is TGTGCCAGTGTGACAGACTCTGGAAACACCATATATTTT. Its translation: CASVTDSGNTIYF. This chain joins TRBV19 and TRBJ1-3, with D tentatively TRBD1 (5 bases). V dropped 8 bases and J dropped 0 bases, with 8 bases sitting between them. This CDR3 comprises 13 residues. Looked up from germline, CDR1 is LNHDA and CDR2 is SQIVND (reference sequence).

The chain links TRBV28 to TRBJ2-7; 8 bases align to TRBD2. This CDR3 spans 15 amino acids. After removal of 5 bases from V and 5 bases from J, the junction contained 11 bases not matched to a gene. Germline lookup yields CDR1 MDHEN and CDR2 SYDVKM. CDR3 DNA: TGTGCCAGCAGTCCGTATGCGGGAGGTAGCCACGAGCAGTACTTC. This gives the protein CASSPYAGGSHEQYF.

CDR3 nucleotides: TGTGCCAGCAGCCCCTTCGGGGATACGCAGTATTTT. This encodes CASSPFGDTQYF. J is TRBJ2-3 and V is TRBV7-3; D is uncertain. Deletions cut 5 bases from V and 6 bases from J, with 9 bases between. Germline CDR1 SGHTA, CDR2 FQGTGA. The CDR3 totals 12 residues.

The chain links TRBV5-1 to TRBJ2-3; D is possibly TRBD1 (6 bases). The V gene's germline CDR1 is SGHRS and CDR2 YFSETQ. The germline V and J ends were trimmed by 3 bases and 2 bases, with 13 bases remaining between them. This CDR3 spans 15 amino acids. CDR3 in amino acids: CASSSSGEFTDTQYF. CDR3 nucleotide sequence: TGCGCCAGCAGCTCTTCAGGGGAATTCACAGATACGCAGTATTTT.

This clone was observed once. The chain combines TRBV21-1 with TRBJ2-2; the D segment call TRBD1 is taken from the table without a DNA check. TRBV21-1 is a pseudogene. The CDR3 is 13 amino acids. Written as DNA, the CDR3 is TGTGCCAGTAGGACAGACAACACCGGGGAGCTGTTTTTT. Encoded protein: CASRTDNTGELFF.

This sequence joins TRBV6-5 and TRBJ2-5; possible D gene TRBD1, 5 bases. Trimming pared 5 bases from V and 5 bases from J, leaving 6 bases between. The germline gives CDR1 MNHEY, CDR2 SVGAGI. CDR3 length: 11 residues. CDR3 coding DNA: TGTGCCAGCAGTCCAGGGGAGACCCAGTACTTC. It specifies CASSPGETQYF.

This clone has more than one count but fewer than ten. This rearrangement joins TRBV6-5 to TRBJ2-1; D might be TRBD1 (6 bases). This CDR3 is built from 15 residues. The V end lost 5 bases, the J end lost 5 bases, and 16 bases lay between the germline ends. Per the germline V gene, CDR1 is MNHEY and CDR2 is SVGAGI. The CDR3 bases are TGTGCCAGCAGTCAGGGGCTTCAACTAAACAATGAGCAGTTCTTC. As protein: CASSQGLQLNNEQFF.

The gene calls are TRBV19 and TRBJ2-3; 9 nucleotides line up with TRBD2. Germline loops: CDR1 LNHDA, CDR2 SQIVND (reference sequence). There are 15 residues in the CDR3. V shed 4 bases and J 4 bases; nucleotides not matched to a gene: 6. CDR3 loop: CASSSAGGRPDTQYF. CDR3 in DNA: TGTGCCAGTAGTAGCGCGGGAGGGCGTCCAGATACGCAGTATTTT.